What follows are 13 T cell receptor beta chains derived from one specimen sequenced in a study of OX40 agonist ivuxolimab in advanced cancers. Profiled with immunoSEQ multiplex PCR; TCRdb holds only in-frame clones, not every one. The data hold around 72,000 clones, with more than 70% observed a single time. This material consisted of CD4+ or CD8+ T cells sorted from blood, taken in a trial of the OX40 agonist ivuxolimab. These TCRs come from an adult with an advanced solid tumor such as melanoma, head and neck, liver or kidney cancer.

The chain uses TRBV6-5 and TRBJ1-4, with a weak D call TRBD1 (5 bases). The CDR3 sequence is 13 residues long. The germline gives CDR1 MNHEY, CDR2 SVGAGI. V gave up 6 bases and J gave up 5 bases, with 10 bases separating them. CDR3 sequence: CASRTGENEKLFF. CDR3 coding DNA: TGTGCCAGCAGGACGGGGGAGAATGAAAAACTGTTTTTT.

The chain joins TRBV5-6 to TRBJ2-6; no reliable D call. The CDR3 totals 17 residues. Between the trimmed V and J ends, which lost 4 bases and 0 bases, there was a span of 14 bases. The germline CDR1 and CDR2 sequences are SGHDT and YYEEEE. CDR3 coding DNA: TGTGCCAGCAGCCTCTATCTACCCACCTCTGGGGCCAACGTCCTGACTTTC. Its translation: CASSLYLPTSGANVLTF.

This clone was detected a few times. The chain joins TRBV7-3 to TRBJ1-5; D call uncertain. The germline V and J ends were trimmed by 0 bases and 3 bases, with 15 bases remaining between them. Germline V gene data show CDR1 as SGHTA and CDR2 as FQGTGA. The length of the CDR3 is 17 residues. CDR3 loop: CASSLTTSIGFNQPQHF. CDR3 DNA: TGTGCCAGCAGCTTAACGACTAGCATCGGGTTCAATCAGCCCCAGCATTTT.

The chain recombines TRBV28 with TRBJ1-2; 9 bases align to TRBD1. Germline V gives CDR1 MDHEN, CDR2 SYDVKM. Trimming cost V 7 bases and J 1 base; bases outside gene matches: 10. The CDR3 is 16 amino acids. The CDR3 loop is CASTFGWTGVNYGYTF. The CDR3 DNA follows: TGTGCCAGCACTTTCGGCTGGACAGGGGTTAACTATGGCTACACCTTC.

J is TRBJ2-1 and V is TRBV4-3; D gene unclear. This CDR3 has 12 amino acids. The germline V gene has CDR1 LGHNA and CDR2 YSLEER. The V gene lost 4 bases and the J gene lost 7 bases, with 8 bases spanning the gap. The CDR3 loop reads CASSPAGNEQFF. The CDR3 nucleotides are TGCGCCAGCAGCCCCGCCGGGAATGAGCAGTTCTTC.

The chain recombines TRBV9 with TRBJ2-2, with 9 bases aligning to TRBD1. This CDR3 region has 16 residues. Losses at the gene ends were 3 bases for V and 2 bases for J; bases not matched to a gene: 5. Germline CDR1 reads SGDLS; CDR2 reads YYNGEE. CDR3 sequence: CASSDRQGGNTGELFF. For the CDR3, the DNA is TGTGCCAGCAGCGACCGACAGGGGGGAAACACCGGGGAGCTGTTTTTT.

The V and J genes are TRBV7-2 and TRBJ2-3; 11 nucleotides agree with TRBD2. This CDR3 region has 13 residues. The junction had 2 bases not matched to a gene; V was cut back by 6 bases and J by 6 bases. The germline CDR1 and CDR2 sequences are SGHTA and FQGNSA. CDR3 nucleotides: TGTGCCAGCAGGCGACTAGCGGGGGATACGCAGTATTTT. It codes for CASRRLAGDTQYF.

This chain uses TRBV6-4 with TRBJ1-5; tentative D call: TRBD1 (5 bases). CDR1 MRHNA and CDR2 SNTAGT come from the germline V gene. The V end was cut by 3 bases, the J end by 7 bases, with 13 bases between. The CDR3 is 14 amino acids. CDR3 bases: TGTGCCAGCAGTGAAGTTCCCGAGGGGCAGCCCCAGCATTTT. Protein sequence: CASSEVPEGQPQHF.

The CDR3 loop is CASSLSGSPFTDTQYF. CDR3 sequence (DNA): TGTGCCAGCAGCTTAAGCGGGAGTCCGTTCACAGATACGCAGTATTTT. This rearrangement joins TRBV7-2 to TRBJ2-3, with 8 nucleotides matching TRBD2. This CDR3 has 16 amino acids. J was trimmed by 2 bases and V by 2 bases; bases with no gene match: 6. Germline CDR1 reads SGHTA; CDR2 reads FQGNSA.

Comment on this clone: One junction end disagrees with the germline gene, perhaps due to a read error. The chain recombines TRBV6-6 with TRBJ2-5; D not certain. The CDR3 totals 14 residues. The V gene's germline CDR1 is MNHNY and CDR2 SVGAGI (reference sequence). This CDR3 reads CVSSYELVFSTQYF. The DNA of the CDR3 is TGTGTCAGCAGTTACGAGTTAGTATTCAGCACCCAGTACTTC.

The chain couples TRBV7-2 to TRBJ2-3, with D perhaps TRBD2 (6 bases). The CDR3 consists of 14 residues. The V gene's germline CDR1 is SGHTA and CDR2 FQGNSA. V lost 0 bases to trimming and J lost 5 bases, with 9 bases between them. The CDR3 nucleotides read TGTGCCAGCAGCTTAGCATGGGGAGGAGATACGCAGTATTTT. It specifies CASSLAWGGDTQYF. Full variable domain (remainder filled in from reference TRBV7-2 and TRBJ2-3): GAGVSQSPSNKVTEKGKDVELRCDPISGHTALYWYRQSLGQGLEFLIYFQGNSAPDKSGLPSDRFSAERTGGSVSTLTIQRTQQEDSAVYLCASSLAWGGDTQYFGPGTRLTVL.

The chain uses TRBV30 and TRBJ1-1; tentatively, D is TRBD1 (5 bases). The CDR3 spans 11 residues. Trimming removed 1 base at V and 11 bases at J, with 11 bases between. Germline assignment: CDR1 GTSNPN and CDR2 SVGIG (reference sequence). The CDR3 region is CAWSGGRKAFF. In DNA form, the CDR3 reads TGTGCCTGGAGTGGGGGCCGAAAGGCTTTCTTT. Full variable domain (remainder filled in from reference TRBV30 and TRBJ1-1): SQTIHQWPATLVQPVGSPLSLECTVEGTSNPNLYWYRQAAGRGLQLLFYSVGIGQISSEVPQNLSASRPQDRQFILSSKKLLLSDSGFYLCAWSGGRKAFFGQGTRLTVV.

This chain uses TRBV6-6 with TRBJ2-3, with D maybe TRBD1 (5 bases). V lost 6 bases and J lost 1, with 8 bases in between. Germline-derived CDR1 and CDR2 are MNHNY and SVGAGI (reference sequence). CDR3 length equals 13 residues. Here the CDR3 reads CASSTGGTDTQYF. CDR3 in DNA: TGTGCCAGCAGCACAGGAGGCACAGATACGCAGTATTTT.